This T cell receptor beta chain was observed in a study of T-cell memory formation after mild COVID-19. Looking at the study overall: Largely donor-specific sequence clusters came from a couple of donors. Notes on the study in general: Memory sampled before infection contained some responding clones, suggesting cross-reactive memory joined. Later expanders leaned CD4+, whereas clones that contracted between day 15 and 85 were balanced CD4/CD8. There was no confirmation that second-wave clones peaking on day 37 were SARS-CoV-2 specific.

MiXCR was run by TCRdb on the 5' RACE reads, yielding one entry per CDR3 protein. This table holds a few hundred thousand distinct CDR3 sequences, roughly an eighth found once. CDR3 length equals 12 residues. The germline V gene encodes CDR1 SQVTM and CDR2 ANQGSEA. Trimming took off 7 bases at V and 2 bases at J, with 11 bases between the two ends. As to this clonotype: Its target is not known.

The gene calls are TRBV29-1 and TRBJ2-5, with D tentatively TRBD2 (5 bases). Sequencing was carried out using PBMCs or a T cell subset sorted from them (not recorded which). This receptor was identified in a man younger than 35 who had mild COVID-19 (a few samples of this study predate the infection). Cell type and time point are not known. CDR3 residues: CSADSDQETQYF. CDR3 nucleotide sequence: TGCAGCGCGGACTCAGATCAAGAGACCCAGTACTTC.